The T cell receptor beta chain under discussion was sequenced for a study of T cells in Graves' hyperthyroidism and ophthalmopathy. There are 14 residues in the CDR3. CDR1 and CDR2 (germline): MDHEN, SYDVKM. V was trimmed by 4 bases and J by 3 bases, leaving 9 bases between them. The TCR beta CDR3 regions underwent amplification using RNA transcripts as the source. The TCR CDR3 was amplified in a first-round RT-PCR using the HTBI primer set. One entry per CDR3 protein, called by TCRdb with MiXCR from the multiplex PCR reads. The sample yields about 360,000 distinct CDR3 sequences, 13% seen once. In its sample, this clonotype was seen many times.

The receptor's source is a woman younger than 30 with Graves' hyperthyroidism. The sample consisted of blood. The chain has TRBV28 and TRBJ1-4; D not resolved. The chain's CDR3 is CASSSVGPNEKLFF. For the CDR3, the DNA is TGTGCCAGCAGTTCGGTCGGTCCTAATGAAAAACTGTTTTTT.